The present TCR beta chain was sequenced within a study of metastatic and nonmetastatic thyroid tumors. Study-wide results and caveats: The study reportedly found significantly higher TCR beta diversity in malignant thyroid tumors than benign nodules, in blood and tumor.

With MiXCR, TCRdb called clones anew from the PCR reads. The table has approximately 21,000 clones, 23% seen once. This clone was detected many times. Antigen: not known. This same CDR3 is encoded by further DNA sequences in the sample. There were no patients who had received any treatment before thyroid surgery. This CDR3 has 15 residues. The V gene lost 3 bases and the J gene lost 4 bases, with 12 bases spanning the gap. The germline CDR1 and CDR2 sequences are KGHDR and SFDVKD. The sequence came from a male donor with papillary thyroid cancer or a benign thyroid nodule (not recorded which). Some clones in this sample may be carry-over from other donors' samples. The specimen sequenced was blood. The chain links TRBV24-1 to TRBJ2-1; maybe TRBD2 (5 bases). The CDR3 region is CATSDLSGKYNEQFF. In DNA, the CDR3 is TGTGCCACCAGTGATCTAAGCGGAAAATACAATGAGCAGTTCTTC.